This T cell receptor beta chain stems from a study of T-cell reconstitution after alpha-beta-depleted transplantation in children. A TCRbeta library incorporating unique molecular identifiers was prepared. TCRdb analysed the PCR reads with MiXCR anew, one entry per CDR3 protein. Here the sample spans some 640,000 distinct CDR3 sequences, roughly 15% being singletons. This clonotype was picked up many times. This CDR3 spans 12 amino acids. V lost 6 bases and J 1 base, leaving 9 bases between the germline ends. CDR1 and CDR2 from the germline V gene are SQVTM and ANQGSEA. This receptor was taken from a human donor who donated a stem cell graft to a child with acute myeloid leukemia. The chain uses TRBV29-1 and TRBJ1-2, with D perhaps TRBD1 (6 bases). The sequencing used PBMCs from the stem cell graft donor, collected from the stem cell graft. The CDR3 DNA follows: TGCAGCGTAGACAGGCTTAACTATGGCTACACCTTC. Amino acids: CSVDRLNYGYTF.